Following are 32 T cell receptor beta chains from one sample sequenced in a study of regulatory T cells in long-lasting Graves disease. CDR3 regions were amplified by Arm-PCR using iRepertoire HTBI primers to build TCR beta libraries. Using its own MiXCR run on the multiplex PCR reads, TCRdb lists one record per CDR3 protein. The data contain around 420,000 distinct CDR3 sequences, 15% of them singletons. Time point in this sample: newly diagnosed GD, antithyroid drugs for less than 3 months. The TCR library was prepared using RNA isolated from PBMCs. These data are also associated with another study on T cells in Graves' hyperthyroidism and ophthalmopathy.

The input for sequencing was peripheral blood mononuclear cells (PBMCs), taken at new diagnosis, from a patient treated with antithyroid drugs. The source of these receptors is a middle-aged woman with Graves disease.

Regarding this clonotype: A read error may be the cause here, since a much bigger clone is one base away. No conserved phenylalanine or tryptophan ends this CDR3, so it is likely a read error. CDR3: CASSPVALTQYL. CDR3 nucleotide sequence: TGTGCCAGCAGTCCCGTTGCTCTTACGCAGTATCTT. V gene TRBV28 combines with J gene TRBJ2-3; D gene ambiguous. V was cut by 5 bases and J by 8 bases, with 11 bases left in between. The CDR3 is 12 residues long. Germline values: CDR1 MDHEN, CDR2 SYDVKM.

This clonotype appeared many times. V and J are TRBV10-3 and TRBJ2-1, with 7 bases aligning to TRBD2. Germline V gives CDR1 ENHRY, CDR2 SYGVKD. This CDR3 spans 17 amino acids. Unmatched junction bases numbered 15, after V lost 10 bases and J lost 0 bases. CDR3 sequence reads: CATSTPSGTTSYNEQFF. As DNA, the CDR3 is TGTGCCACCTCCACGCCATCCGGGACTACCTCCTACAATGAGCAGTTCTTC.

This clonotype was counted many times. CDR3 DNA: TGTGCCAGCAGTTACTTGCCCCCCTGGAGGAGTGACAGGGAAGGGTATGGCTACACCTTC. Protein: CASSYLPPWRSDREGYGYTF. The V and J genes are TRBV6-5 and TRBJ1-2; 7 bases align to TRBD1. With 1 base clipped from V and 5 bases from J, the junction kept 22 bases outside the gene matches. The CDR3 runs 20 residues. Germline loops: CDR1 MNHEY, CDR2 SVGAGI.

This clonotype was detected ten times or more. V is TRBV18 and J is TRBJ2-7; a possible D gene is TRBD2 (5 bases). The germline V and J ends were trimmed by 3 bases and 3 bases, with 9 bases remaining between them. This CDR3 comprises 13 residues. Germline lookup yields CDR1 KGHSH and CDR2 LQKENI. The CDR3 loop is CASSPRRDYEQYF. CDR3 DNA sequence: TGTGCCAGCTCACCCCGCCGGGACTACGAGCAGTACTTC.

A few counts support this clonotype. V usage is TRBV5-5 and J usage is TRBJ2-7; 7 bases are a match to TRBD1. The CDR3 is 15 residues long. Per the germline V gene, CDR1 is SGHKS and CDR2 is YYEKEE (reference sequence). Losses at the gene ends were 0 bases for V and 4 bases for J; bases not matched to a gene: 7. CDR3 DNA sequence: TGTGCCAGCAGCTTGGCGCATAGGGGGCAGTACGAGCAGTACTTC. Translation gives CASSLAHRGQYEQYF.

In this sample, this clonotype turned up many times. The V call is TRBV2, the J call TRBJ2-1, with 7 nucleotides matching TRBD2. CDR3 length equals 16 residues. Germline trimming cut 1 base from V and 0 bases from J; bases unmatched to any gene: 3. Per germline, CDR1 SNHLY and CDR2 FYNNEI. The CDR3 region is CASSEVGGGSYNEQFF. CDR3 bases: TGTGCCAGCAGTGAAGTGGGCGGGGGCTCCTACAATGAGCAGTTCTTC.

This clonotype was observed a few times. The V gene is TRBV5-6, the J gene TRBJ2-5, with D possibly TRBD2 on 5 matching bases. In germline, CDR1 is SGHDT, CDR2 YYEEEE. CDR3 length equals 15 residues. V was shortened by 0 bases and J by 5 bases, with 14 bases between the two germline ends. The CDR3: CASSLGGWERETQYF. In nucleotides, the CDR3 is TGTGCCAGCAGCTTGGGGGGTTGGGAGAGGGAGACCCAGTACTTC.

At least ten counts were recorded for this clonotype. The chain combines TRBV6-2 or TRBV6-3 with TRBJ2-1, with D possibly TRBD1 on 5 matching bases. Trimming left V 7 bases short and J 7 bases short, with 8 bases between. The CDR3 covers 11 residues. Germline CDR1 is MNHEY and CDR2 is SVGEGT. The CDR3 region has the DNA TGTGCCAGCACACACAGGAATGAGCAGTTCTTC. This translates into CASTHRNEQFF.

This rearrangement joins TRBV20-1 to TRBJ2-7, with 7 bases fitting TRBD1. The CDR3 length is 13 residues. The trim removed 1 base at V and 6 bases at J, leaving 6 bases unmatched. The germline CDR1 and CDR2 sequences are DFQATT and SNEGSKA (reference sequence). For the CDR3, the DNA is TGCAGTGCTAGAGTAGGGGGCGCGTCCGAGCAGTACTTC. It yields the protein CSARVGGASEQYF.

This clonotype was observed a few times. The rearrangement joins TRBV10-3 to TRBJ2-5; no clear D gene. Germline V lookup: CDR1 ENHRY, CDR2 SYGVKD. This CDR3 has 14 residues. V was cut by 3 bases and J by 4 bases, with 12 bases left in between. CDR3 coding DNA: TGTGCCATCAGTGAACTCGGGCTCCTAGAGACCCAGTACTTC. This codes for CAISELGLLETQYF.

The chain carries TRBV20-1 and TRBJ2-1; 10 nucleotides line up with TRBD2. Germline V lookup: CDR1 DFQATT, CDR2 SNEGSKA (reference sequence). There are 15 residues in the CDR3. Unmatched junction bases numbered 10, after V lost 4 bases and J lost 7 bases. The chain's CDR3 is CSATSGLASINEQFF. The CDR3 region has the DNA TGCAGTGCTACCTCGGGACTAGCGTCCATTAATGAGCAGTTCTTC.

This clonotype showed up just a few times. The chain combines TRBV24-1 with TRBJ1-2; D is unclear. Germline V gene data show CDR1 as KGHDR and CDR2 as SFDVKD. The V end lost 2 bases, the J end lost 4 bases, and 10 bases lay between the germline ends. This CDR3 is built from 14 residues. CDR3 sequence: CATSDSGSSYGYTF. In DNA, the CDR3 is TGTGCCACCAGTGATTCGGGGTCCTCCTATGGCTACACCTTC.

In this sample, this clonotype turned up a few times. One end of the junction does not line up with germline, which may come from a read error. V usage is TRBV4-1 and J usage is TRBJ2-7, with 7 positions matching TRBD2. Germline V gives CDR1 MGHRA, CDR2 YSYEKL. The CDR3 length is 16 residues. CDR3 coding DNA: TGCGCCAGCAGCCAAAAGCCGCGGGAGCTTTCCTTCGAGCAGTACTTC. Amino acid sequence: CASSQKPRELSFEQYF.

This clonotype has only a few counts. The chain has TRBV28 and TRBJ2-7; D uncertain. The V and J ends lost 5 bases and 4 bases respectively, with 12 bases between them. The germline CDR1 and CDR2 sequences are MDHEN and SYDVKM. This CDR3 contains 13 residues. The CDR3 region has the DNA TGTGCCAGCAGTGCCTTAGGGCAGTACGAGCAGTACTTC. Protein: CASSALGQYEQYF.

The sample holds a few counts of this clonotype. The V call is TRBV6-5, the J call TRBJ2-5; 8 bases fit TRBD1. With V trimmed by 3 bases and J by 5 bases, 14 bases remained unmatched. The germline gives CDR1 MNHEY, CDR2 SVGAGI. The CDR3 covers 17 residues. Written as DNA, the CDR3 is TGTGCCAGCAGTTATCTTACCGACAGGGGAACGGGGGAGACCCAGTACTTC. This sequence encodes CASSYLTDRGTGETQYF.

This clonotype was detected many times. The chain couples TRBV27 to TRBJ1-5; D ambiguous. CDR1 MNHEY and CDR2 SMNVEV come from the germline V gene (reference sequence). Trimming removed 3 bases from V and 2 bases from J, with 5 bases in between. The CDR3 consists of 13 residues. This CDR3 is CASSFGGNQPQHF. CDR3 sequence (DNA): TGTGCCAGCAGTTTCGGGGGCAATCAGCCCCAGCATTTT.

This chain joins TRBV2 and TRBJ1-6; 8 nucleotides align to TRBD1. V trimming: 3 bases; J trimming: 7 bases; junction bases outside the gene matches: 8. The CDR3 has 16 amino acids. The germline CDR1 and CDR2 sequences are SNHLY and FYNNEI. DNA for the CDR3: TGTGCCAGCAGTGACCTGGGCAGGGGGCTGAATTCACCCCTCCACTTT. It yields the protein CASSDLGRGLNSPLHF.

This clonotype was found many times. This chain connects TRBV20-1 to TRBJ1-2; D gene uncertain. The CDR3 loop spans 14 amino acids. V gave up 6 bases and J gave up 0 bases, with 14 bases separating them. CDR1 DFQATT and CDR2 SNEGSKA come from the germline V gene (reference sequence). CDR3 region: CSASPGGTNYGYTF. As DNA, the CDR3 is TGCAGTGCCTCACCCGGCGGCACTAACTATGGCTACACCTTC.

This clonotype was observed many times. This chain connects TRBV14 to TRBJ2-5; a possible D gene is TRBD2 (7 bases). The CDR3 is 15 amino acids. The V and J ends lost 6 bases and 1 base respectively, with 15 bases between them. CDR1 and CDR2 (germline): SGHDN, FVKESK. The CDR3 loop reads CASSLGGLRQETQYF. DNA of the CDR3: TGTGCCAGCAGTCTGGGGGGGCTACGCCAAGAGACCCAGTACTTC.

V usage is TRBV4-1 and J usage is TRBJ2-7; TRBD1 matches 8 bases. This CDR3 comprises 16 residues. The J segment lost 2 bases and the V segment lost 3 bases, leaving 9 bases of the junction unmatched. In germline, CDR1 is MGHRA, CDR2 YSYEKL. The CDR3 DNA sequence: TGCGCCAGCAGCCAGCTACTGGGACAGGCTACCTACGAGCAGTACTTC. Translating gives CASSQLLGQATYEQYF.

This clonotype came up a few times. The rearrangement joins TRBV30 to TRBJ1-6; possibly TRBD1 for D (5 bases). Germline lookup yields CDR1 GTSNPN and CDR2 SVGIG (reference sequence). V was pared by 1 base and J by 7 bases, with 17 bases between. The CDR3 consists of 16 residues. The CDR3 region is CAWSAQEGVMNSPLHF. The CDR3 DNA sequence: TGTGCCTGGAGTGCTCAGGAAGGGGTCATGAATTCACCCCTCCACTTT. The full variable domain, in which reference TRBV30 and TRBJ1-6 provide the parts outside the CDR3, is SQTIHQWPATLVQPVGSPLSLECTVEGTSNPNLYWYRQAAGRGLQLLFYSVGIGQISSEVPQNLSASRPQDRQFILSSKKLLLSDSGFYLCAWSAQEGVMNSPLHFGNGTRLTVT.

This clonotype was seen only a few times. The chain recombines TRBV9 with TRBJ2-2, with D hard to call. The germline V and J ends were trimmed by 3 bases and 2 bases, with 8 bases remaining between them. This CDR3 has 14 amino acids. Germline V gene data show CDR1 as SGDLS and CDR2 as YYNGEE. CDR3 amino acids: CASSEPFNTGELFF. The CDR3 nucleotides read TGTGCCAGCAGCGAACCCTTCAACACCGGGGAGCTGTTTTTT.

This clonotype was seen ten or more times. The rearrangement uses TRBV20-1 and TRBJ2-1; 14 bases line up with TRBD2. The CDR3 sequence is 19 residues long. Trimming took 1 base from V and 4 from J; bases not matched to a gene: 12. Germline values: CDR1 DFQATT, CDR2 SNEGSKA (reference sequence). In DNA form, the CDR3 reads TGCAGTGCTAGAGGTTCGGGACTAGCGGGAGCGGCCGTTTACAATGAGCAGTTCTTC. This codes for CSARGSGLAGAAVYNEQFF.

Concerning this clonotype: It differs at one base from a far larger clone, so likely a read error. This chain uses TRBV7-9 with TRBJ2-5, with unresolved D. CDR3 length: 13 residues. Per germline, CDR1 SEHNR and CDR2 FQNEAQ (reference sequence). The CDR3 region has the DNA TGTGCCAGCAGCCTAAGAAGGCAAGAGACCCAGTGCTTC. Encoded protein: CASSLRRQETQCF.

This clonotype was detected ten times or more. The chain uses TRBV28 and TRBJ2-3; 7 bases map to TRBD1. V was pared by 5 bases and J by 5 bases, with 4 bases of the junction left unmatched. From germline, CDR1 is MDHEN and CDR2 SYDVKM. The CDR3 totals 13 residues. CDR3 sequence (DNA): TGTGCCAGCAGTCAGGGGGACCTAGATACGCAGTATTTT. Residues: CASSQGDLDTQYF.

CDR3 nucleotides: TGCAGCGCCGCGGACAGCCACACTGAAGCTTTCTTT. Translation gives CSAADSHTEAFF. The rearrangement links TRBV29-1 to TRBJ1-1; D is possibly TRBD1 (6 bases). V was clipped by 7 bases and J by 3 bases, with 12 bases between them. Per germline, CDR1 SQVTM and CDR2 ANQGSEA. The CDR3 totals 12 residues.

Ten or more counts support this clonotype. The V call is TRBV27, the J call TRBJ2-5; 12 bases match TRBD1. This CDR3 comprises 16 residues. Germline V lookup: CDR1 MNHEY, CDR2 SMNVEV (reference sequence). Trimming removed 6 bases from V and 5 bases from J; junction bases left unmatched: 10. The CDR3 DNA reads TGTGCCAGCAGCACGGGACAGGGGGCATCCTTTGAGACCCAGTACTTC. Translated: CASSTGQGASFETQYF.

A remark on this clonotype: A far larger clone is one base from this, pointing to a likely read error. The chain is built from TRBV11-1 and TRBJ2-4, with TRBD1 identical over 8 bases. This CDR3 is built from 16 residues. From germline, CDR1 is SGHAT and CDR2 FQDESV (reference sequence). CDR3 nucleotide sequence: TGTGCCAGCAGCTTAGCTCGGACAGGGTCAAGCAATGAGCAGCTCTTC. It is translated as CASSLARTGSSNEQLF.

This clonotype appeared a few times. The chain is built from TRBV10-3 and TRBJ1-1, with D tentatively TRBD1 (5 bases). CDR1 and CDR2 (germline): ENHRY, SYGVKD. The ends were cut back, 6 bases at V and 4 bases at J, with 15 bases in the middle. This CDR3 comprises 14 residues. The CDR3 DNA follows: TGTGCCATCAGGGGGACTGTGGGAGGCACTGAAGCTTTCTTT. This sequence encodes CAIRGTVGGTEAFF.

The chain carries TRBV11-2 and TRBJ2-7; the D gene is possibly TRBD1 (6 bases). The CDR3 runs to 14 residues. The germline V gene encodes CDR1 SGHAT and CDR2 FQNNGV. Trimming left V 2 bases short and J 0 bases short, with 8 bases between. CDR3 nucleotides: TGTGCCAGCAGCTTATCACAGGGCTCCTACGAGCAGTACTTC. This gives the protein CASSLSQGSYEQYF.

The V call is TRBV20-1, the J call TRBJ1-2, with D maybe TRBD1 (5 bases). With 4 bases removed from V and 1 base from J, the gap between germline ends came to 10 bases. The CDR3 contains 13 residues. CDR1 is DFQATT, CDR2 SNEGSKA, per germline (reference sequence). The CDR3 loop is CSATLGVNYGYTF. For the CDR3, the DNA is TGCAGTGCTACTCTGGGGGTTAACTATGGCTACACCTTC.

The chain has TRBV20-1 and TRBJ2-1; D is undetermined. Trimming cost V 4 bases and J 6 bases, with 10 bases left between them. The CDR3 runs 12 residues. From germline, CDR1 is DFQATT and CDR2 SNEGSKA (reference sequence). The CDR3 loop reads CSANARINEQFF. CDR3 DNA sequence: TGCAGTGCTAACGCTAGGATCAATGAGCAGTTCTTC.